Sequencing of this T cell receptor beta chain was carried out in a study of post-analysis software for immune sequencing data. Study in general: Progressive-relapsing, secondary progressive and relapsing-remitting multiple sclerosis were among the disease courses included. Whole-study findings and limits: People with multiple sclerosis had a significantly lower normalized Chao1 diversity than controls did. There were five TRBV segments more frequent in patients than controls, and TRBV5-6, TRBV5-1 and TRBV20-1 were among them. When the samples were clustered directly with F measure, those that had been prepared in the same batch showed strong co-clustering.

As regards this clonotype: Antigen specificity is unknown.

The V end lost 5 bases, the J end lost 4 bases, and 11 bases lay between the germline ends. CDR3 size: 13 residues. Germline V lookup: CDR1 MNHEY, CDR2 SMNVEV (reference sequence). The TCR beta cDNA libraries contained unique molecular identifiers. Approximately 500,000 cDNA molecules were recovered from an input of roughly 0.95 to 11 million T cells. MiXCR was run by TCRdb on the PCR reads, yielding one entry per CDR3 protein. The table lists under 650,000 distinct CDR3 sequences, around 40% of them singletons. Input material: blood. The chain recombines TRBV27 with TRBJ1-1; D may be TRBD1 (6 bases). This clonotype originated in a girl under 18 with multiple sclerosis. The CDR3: CASSIQGRTEAFF. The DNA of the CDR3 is TGTGCCAGCAGTATACAGGGTCGCACTGAAGCTTTCTTT.